This TCR beta chain was documented in a study of T-cell reconstitution after alpha-beta-depleted transplantation in children (dated by TCRdb to 2016 to 2017). Regarding the research as a whole: The study quantitatively tracked T-cell immune reconstitution after TCRalphabeta/CD19-depleted allogeneic hematopoietic cell transplantation in children using TCR repertoire profiling.

From the germline V gene (reference sequence), CDR1 is DFQATT and CDR2 is SNEGSKA. V and J are trimmed by 6 bases and 3 bases, and the gene matches miss 9 bases of the junction. The CDR3, cysteine through phenylalanine, is 14 amino acids long. Kept here is only the CDR3 DNA, which spans 42 bases and is read in frame from base 1. Libraries were constructed by PCR. The reads were generated on an Illumina HiSeq 2500. Molecular barcoding was employed in the preparation of TCR libraries, with unique molecular identifiers being used to normalize TCRbeta repertoire quantification. TCRdb reprocessing: public reads trimmed at Q25 with fastp, clones called with MiXCR, in-frame beta chains kept. Identical CDR3 proteins give one entry, which carries the most common genes and DNA. The sample data list approximately 590,000 distinct CDR3 sequences, and 8% to 11% of these were observed just once. Around 4% of the sample comes from the top ten.

As regards this clonotype: Its antigen is still unknown. No base qualities exist here, and no much larger clone lies one base off it.

The rearrangement joined TRBV20-1 to TRBJ1-1; TRBD1 fits 8 bases in the junction. This receptor was taken from a human donor who donated a stem cell graft to a child with acute myeloid leukemia. Sequenced material: PBMCs from the stem cell graft donor, taken from the stem cell graft. The CDR3 protein is CSAPRTGLDTEAFF. Here is the DNA: TGCAGTGCCCCCCGGACAGGGCTGGACACTGAAGCTTTCTTT.